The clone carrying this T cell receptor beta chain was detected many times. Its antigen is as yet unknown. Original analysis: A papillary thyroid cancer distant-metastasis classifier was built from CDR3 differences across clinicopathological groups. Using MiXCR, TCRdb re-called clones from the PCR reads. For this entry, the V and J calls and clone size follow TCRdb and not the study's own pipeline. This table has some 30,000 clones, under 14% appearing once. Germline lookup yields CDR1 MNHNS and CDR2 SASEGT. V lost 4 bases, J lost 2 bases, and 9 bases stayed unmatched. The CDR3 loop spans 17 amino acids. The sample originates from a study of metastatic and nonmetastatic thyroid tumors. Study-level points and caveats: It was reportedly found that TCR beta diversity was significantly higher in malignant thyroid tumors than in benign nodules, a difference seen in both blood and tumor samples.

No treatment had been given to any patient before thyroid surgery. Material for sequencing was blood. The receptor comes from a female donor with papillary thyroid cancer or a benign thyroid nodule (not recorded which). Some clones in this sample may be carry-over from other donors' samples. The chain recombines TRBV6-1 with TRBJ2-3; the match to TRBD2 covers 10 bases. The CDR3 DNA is TGTGCCAGCAGTGCAACTAGCGGGAATGGGGTCACAGATACGCAGTATTTT. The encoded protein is CASSATSGNGVTDTQYF.